These 5 T cell receptor beta chains originate from one sample sequenced in a study of blood T cell repertoires in COVID-19. TCRdb keeps only in-frame clones here, not all; method: immunoSEQ multiplex PCR. The data contain some 220,000 clones, about 80% of them seen just once; the ten biggest clones take up roughly 2.3%. Sequencing input: peripheral blood. The source of these receptors is a woman aged 60-75 years with acute or convalescent COVID-19.

This chain connects TRBV19 to TRBJ1-1; 7 nucleotides align to TRBD1. V shed 6 bases and J 0 bases; nucleotides not matched to a gene: 4. Germline values: CDR1 LNHDA, CDR2 SQIVND (reference sequence). The CDR3 runs 14 residues. Here the CDR3 reads CASRPGQLNTEAFF. The CDR3 DNA reads TGTGCCAGTAGGCCGGGACAGTTGAACACTGAAGCTTTCTTT.

The V gene is TRBV30, the J gene TRBJ2-7; no clear D. Germline CDR1 and CDR2: GTSNPN and SVGIG (reference sequence). The CDR3 is 13 residues long. V was shortened by 0 bases and J by 4 bases, with 10 bases between the two germline ends. This CDR3 reads CAWSVNREYEQYF. The CDR3 bases are TGTGCCTGGAGTGTGAACAGAGAGTACGAGCAGTACTTC. The entire variable domain, with the rest obtained from reference TRBV30 and TRBJ2-7, is as follows: SQTIHQWPATLVQPVGSPLSLECTVEGTSNPNLYWYRQAAGRGLQLLFYSVGIGQISSEVPQNLSASRPQDRQFILSSKKLLLSDSGFYLCAWSVNREYEQYFGPGTRLTVT.

V is TRBV4-3 and J is TRBJ1-4; possibly TRBD1 for D (5 bases). Germline V gives CDR1 LGHNA, CDR2 YSLEER. The CDR3 is 21 amino acids. V was shortened by 4 bases and J by 0 bases, with 27 bases between the two germline ends. The CDR3 DNA sequence: TGCGCCAGCAGCCGAAGACAACCCCATAGACAGAGAAGTGCAACTAATGAAAAACTGTTTTTT. Amino acids: CASSRRQPHRQRSATNEKLFF.

The chain uses TRBV19 and TRBJ1-1; D is unclear. The CDR3 runs to 15 residues. CDR1 LNHDA and CDR2 SQIVND come from the germline V gene (reference sequence). Trimming stripped 1 base from V and 1 base from J, with 10 bases between. The DNA for the CDR3 is TGTGCCAGTAGTATAGTCCCTCGGGGGAACACTGAAGCTTTCTTT. Translation gives CASSIVPRGNTEAFF.

As DNA, the CDR3 is TGTGCCAGCAGTGGTGAGCAGGGTAAACCGACGAGAACTGAAGCTTTCTTT. Translating it yields CASSGEQGKPTRTEAFF. This rearrangement joins TRBV6-1 to TRBJ1-1; D may be TRBD1 (5 bases). From germline, CDR1 is MNHNS and CDR2 SASEGT. Trimming pared 4 bases from V and 5 bases from J, leaving 23 bases between. The CDR3 length is 17 residues.